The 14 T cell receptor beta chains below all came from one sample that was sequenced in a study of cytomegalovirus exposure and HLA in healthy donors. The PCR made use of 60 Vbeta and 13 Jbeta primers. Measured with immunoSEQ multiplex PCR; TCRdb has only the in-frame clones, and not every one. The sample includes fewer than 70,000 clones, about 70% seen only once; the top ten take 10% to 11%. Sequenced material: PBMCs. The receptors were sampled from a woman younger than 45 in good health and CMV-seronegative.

The CDR3 DNA sequence: TGCGCCAGCAGTTCCGGGACTAGCGGGTACAATGAGCAGTTCTTC. Translated, it gives CASSSGTSGYNEQFF. This chain connects TRBV5-1 to TRBJ2-1; 12 bases are shared with TRBD2. Losses at the gene ends were 5 bases for V and 4 bases for J; bases not matched to a gene: 4. Germline V lookup: CDR1 SGHRS, CDR2 YFSETQ. CDR3 length equals 15 residues.

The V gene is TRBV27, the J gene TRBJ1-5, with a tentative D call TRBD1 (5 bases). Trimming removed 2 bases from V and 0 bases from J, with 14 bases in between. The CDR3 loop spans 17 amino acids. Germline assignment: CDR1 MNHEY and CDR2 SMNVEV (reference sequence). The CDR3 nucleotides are TGTGCCAGCAGTTTAGGGGGACTTGGGCCTAGCAATCAGCCCCAGCATTTT. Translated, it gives CASSLGGLGPSNQPQHF.

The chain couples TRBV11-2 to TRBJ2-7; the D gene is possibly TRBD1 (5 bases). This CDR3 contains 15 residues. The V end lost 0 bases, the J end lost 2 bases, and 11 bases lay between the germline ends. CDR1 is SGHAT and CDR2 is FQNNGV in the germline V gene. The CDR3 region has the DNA TGTGCCAGCAGCTTAGACAGGGAACCCCCCTACGAGCAGTACTTC. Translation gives CASSLDREPPYEQYF.

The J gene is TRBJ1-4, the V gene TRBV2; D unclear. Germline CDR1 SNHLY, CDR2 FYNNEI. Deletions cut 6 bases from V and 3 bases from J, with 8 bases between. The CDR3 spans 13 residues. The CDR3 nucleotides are TGTGCCAGCAGCCTACTACCTAATGAAAAACTGTTTTTT. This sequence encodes CASSLLPNEKLFF.

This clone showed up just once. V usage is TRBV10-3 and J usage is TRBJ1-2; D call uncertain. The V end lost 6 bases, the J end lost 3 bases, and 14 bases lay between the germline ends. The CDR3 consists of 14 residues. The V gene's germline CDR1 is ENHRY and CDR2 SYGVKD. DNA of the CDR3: TGTGCCATCAGGACCTTGGTTAGCGACTATGGCTACACCTTC. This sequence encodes CAIRTLVSDYGYTF.

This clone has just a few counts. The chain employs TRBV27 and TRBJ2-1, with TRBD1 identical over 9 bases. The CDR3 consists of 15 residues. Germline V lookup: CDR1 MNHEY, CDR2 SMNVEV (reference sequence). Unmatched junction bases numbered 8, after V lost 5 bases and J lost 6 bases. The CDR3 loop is CASSRGDRVSNEQFF. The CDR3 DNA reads TGTGCCAGCAGTCGGGGGGACAGGGTGAGCAATGAGCAGTTCTTC.

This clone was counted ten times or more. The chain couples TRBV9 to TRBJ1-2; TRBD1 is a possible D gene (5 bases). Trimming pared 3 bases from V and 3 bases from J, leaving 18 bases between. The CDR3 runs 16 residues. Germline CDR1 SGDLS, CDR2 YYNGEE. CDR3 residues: CASSGGDSHGDYGYTF. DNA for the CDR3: TGTGCCAGCAGCGGGGGGGATTCACACGGGGACTATGGCTACACCTTC.

CDR3 amino acids: CASSEGGSYGYTF. In DNA form, the CDR3 reads TGTGCCAGCAGTGAAGGGGGCAGCTATGGCTACACCTTC. The chain employs TRBV6-1 and TRBJ1-2, with D perhaps matching TRBD1 (5 bases). The CDR3 consists of 13 residues. The V gene lost 1 base and the J gene lost 4 bases, with 7 bases spanning the gap. Germline assignment: CDR1 MNHNS and CDR2 SASEGT.

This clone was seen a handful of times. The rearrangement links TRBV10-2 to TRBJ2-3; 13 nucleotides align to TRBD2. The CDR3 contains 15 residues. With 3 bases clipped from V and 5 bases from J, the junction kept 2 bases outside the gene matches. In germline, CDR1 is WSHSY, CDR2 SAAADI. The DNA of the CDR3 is TGCGCCAGCAGTGAACTAGCGGGGGGGCAAGATACGCAGTATTTT. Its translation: CASSELAGGQDTQYF.

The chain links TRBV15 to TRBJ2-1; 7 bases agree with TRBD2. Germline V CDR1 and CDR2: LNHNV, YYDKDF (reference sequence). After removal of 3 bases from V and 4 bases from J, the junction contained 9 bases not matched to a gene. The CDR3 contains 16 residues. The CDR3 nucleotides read TGTGCCACCAGCAGTTCAGTAAGCGGGGCTTACAATGAGCAGTTCTTC. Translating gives CATSSSVSGAYNEQFF.

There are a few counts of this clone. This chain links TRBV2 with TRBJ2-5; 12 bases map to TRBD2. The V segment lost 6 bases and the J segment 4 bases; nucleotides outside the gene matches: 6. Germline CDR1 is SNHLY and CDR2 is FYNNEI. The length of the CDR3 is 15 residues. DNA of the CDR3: TGTGCCAGCAGCGGGACTAGCGGGCGGAGAGAGACCCAGTACTTC. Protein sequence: CASSGTSGRRETQYF. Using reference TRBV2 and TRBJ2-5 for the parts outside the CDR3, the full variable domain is EPEVTQTPSHQVTQMGQEVILRCVPISNHLYFYWYRQILGQKVEFLVSFYNNEISEKSEIFDDQFSVERPDGSNFTLKIRSTKLEDSAMYFCASSGTSGRRETQYFGPGTRLLVL.

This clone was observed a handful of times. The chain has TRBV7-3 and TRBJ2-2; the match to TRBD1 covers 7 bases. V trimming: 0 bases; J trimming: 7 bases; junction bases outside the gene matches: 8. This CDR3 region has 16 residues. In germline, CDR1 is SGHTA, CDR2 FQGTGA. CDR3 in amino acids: CASSLTPTGSGGELFF. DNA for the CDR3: TGTGCCAGCAGCTTAACCCCGACAGGGAGCGGCGGGGAGCTGTTTTTT.

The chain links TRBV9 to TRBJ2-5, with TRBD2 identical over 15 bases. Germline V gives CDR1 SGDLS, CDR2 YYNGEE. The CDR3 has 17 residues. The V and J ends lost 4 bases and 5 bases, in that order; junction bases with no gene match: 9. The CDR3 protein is CASSPGLGTSGGETQYF. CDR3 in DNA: TGTGCCAGCAGCCCCGGGTTGGGGACTAGCGGGGGGGAGACCCAGTACTTC.

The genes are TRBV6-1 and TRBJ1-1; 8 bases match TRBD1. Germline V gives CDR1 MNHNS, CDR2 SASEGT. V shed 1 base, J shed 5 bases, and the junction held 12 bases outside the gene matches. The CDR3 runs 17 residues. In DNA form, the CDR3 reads TGTGCCAGCAGTGAAGGTAGAATCAGGGGGCGCGGGACTGAAGCTTTCTTT. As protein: CASSEGRIRGRGTEAFF.